The rows below give T cell receptor beta chains drawn from one sample of a study of identical twins. TCRdb analysed the 5' RACE reads with MiXCR anew, one entry per CDR3 protein. The profile shows 200,000 to 300,000 distinct CDR3 sequences, roughly 12% of them singletons. These data also featured in a second study, about yellow fever vaccine responses in identical twins.

Sequencing input: memory (CD45RO+) T cells sorted from blood. The receptor set was obtained from a woman aged 18 to 35 in good health. CDR3s include the opening cysteine and the closing phenylalanine or tryptophan. The D gene is left open where the match is weak. Size values are once, few and many counts, or a class for expanded clones, and some rows have none.

many | TRBJ2-1 | TRBD2 | TRBV5-1 | TGCGCCAGCAGCTTGGAATTTGCGGGAGGTGGGAATGAGCAGTTCTTC | CASSLEFAGGGNEQFF
few | TRBJ2-7 | - | TRBV5-8 | TGTGCCAGCAGCTTGGCATCCGGGAAATCCCGCTACGAGCAGTACTTC | CASSLASGKSRYEQYF
few | TRBJ2-1 | TRBD1 | TRBV3-1 | TGTGCCAGCAGAAGAGGACAGGGGCCCCTACAGTTCTTC | CASRRGQGPLQFF
few | TRBJ2-2 | - | TRBV6-2/TRBV6-3 | TGTGCCAGCAGTTACTCTCGGGCAAAGGCAGAGAACACCGGGGAGCTGTTTTTT | CASSYSRAKAENTGELFF
- | TRBJ2-5 | TRBD2 | TRBV5-6 | TGTGCCAGCAGCTTGGAAGTGAAGCGGGGGGGGCCAGAGACCCAGTACTTC | CASSLEVKRGGPETQYF
many | TRBJ2-3 | TRBD2 | TRBV7-2 | TGTGCCAGCAGCTTACGGACTAGCGGGGAGGGAACGCAGTATTTT | CASSLRTSGEGTQYF
- | TRBJ2-3 | - | TRBV7-9 | TGTGCCAGCAGGTTGTGGGAACGCCGGACAGATACGCAGTATTTT | CASRLWERRTDTQYF
- | TRBJ2-3 | TRBD2 | TRBV6-4 | TGTGCCAGCAGTGAGAAGCGGGGGGGCACAGATACGCAGTATTTT | CASSEKRGGTDTQYF
few | TRBJ2-3 | - | TRBV11-3 | TGTGCCAGCAGCTTAACATCCCGGGGGGACACCCAGTATTTT | CASSLTSRGDTQYF
- | TRBJ1-2 | - | TRBV6-5 | TGTGCCAGCAGTAACACAGGGCGTCGGGGCTACACCTTC | CASSNTGRRGYTF
- | TRBJ2-7 | - | TRBV20-1 | TGCAGTGCTTTGCAACTTTTACGCGAGCAGTACTTC | CSALQLLREQYF
many | TRBJ2-5 | TRBD2 | TRBV5-1 | TGCGCCAGCAGCCCACTAGCGAAAGAGACCCAGTACTTC | CASSPLAKETQYF
many | TRBJ2-7 | TRBD1 | TRBV28 | TGTGCCAGCAGTCCCAACAGGGGGCGGTTATACGAGCAGTACTTC | CASSPNRGRLYEQYF
- | TRBJ2-1 | TRBD2 | TRBV7-2 | TGTGCCAGCAGCTGGACTAGTGAGGGCAATGAGCAGTTCTTC | CASSWTSEGNEQFF
- | TRBJ2-6 | - | TRBV18 | TGTGCCAGCTCACCCCTACCTACCTCTGGGGCCAACGTCCTGACTTTC | CASSPLPTSGANVLTF
- | TRBJ2-2 | - | TRBV12-3/TRBV12-4 | TGTGCCAGCACACCCTGGGACACCGGGGAGCTGTTTTTT | CASTPWDTGELFF
few | TRBJ1-6 | - | TRBV7-2 | TGTGCCAGCAGCTTATTGGGAGACAACCGATCACCCCTCCACTTT | CASSLLGDNRSPLHF
- | TRBJ1-2 | - | TRBV12-3/TRBV12-4 | TGTGCCAGCAGTTTTGGTGGAGGCTACACCTTC | CASSFGGGYTF
- | TRBJ2-3 | TRBD2 | TRBV7-2 | TGTGCCAGCAGCTTACTTGGCGGGGGTGGGTTGGATACGCAGTATTTT | CASSLLGGGGLDTQYF
few | TRBJ2-1 | TRBD1 | TRBV12-3/TRBV12-4 | TGTGCCAGCAAGGACAGGTACAATGAGCAGTTCTTC | CASKDRYNEQFF
- | TRBJ2-2 | - | TRBV7-2 | TGTGCCAGCAGCCCCACCTTAAGCACCGGGGAGCTGTTTTTT | CASSPTLSTGELFF
many | TRBJ1-5 | TRBD1 | TRBV12-3/TRBV12-4 | TGTGCCAGCAGTCCCACGGGACAGGGCATTGATCAGCCCCAGCATTTT | CASSPTGQGIDQPQHF
few | TRBJ2-7 | TRBD2 | TRBV12-3/TRBV12-4 | TGTGCCAGCAGTTTCGGGGGGGCCTCGGGGGAGCAGTACTTC | CASSFGGASGEQYF
- | TRBJ2-7 | TRBD2 | TRBV15 | TGTGCCACCAGCAGAGATTACCCAGCGGGAGGGTACGAGCAGTACTTC | CATSRDYPAGGYEQYF
few | TRBJ1-1 | - | TRBV20-1 | TGCAGTGCTAGAGATCGGCGGCCGGGGCGCACTGAAGCTTTCTTT | CSARDRRPGRTEAFF
- | TRBJ2-7 | TRBD1 | TRBV27 | TGTGCCAGCAGTTTACGGGGGACAGGGGAGTACGAGCAGTACTTC | CASSLRGTGEYEQYF